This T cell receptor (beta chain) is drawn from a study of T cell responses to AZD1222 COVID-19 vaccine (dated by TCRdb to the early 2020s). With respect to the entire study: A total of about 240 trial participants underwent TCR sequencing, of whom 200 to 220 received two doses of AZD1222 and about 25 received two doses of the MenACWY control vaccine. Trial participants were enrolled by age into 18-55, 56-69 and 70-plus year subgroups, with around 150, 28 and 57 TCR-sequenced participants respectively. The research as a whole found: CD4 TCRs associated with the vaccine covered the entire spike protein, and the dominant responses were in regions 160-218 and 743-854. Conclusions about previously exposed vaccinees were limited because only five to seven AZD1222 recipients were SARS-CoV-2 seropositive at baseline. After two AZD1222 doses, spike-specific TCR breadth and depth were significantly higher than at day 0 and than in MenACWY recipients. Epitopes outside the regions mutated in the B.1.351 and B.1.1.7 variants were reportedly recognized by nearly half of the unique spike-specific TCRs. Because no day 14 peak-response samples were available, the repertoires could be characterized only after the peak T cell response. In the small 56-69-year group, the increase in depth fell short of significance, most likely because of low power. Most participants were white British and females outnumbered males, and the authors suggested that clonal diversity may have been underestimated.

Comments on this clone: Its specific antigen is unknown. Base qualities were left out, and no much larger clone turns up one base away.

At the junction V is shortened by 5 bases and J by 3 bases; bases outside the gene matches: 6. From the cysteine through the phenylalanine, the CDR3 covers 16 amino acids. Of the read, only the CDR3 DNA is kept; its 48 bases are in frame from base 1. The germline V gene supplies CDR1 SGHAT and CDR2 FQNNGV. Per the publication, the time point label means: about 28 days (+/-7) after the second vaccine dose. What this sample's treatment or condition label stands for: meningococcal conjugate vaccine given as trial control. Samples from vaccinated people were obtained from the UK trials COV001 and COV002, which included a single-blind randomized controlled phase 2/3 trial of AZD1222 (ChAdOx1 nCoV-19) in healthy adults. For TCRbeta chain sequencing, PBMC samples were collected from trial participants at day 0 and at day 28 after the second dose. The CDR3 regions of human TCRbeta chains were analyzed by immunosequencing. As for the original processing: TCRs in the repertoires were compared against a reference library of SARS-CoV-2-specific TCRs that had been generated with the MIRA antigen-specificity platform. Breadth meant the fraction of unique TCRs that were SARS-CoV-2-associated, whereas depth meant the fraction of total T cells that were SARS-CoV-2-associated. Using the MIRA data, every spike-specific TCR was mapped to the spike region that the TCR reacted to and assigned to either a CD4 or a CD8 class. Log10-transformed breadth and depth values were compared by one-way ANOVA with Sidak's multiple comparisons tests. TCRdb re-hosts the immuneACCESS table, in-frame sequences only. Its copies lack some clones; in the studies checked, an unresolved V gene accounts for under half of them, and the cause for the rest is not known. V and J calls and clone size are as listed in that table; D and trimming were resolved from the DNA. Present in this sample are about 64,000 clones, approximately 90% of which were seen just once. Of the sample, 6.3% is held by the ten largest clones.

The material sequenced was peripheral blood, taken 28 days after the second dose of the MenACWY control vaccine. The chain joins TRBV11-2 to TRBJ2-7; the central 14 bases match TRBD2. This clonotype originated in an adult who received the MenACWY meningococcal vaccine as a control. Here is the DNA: TGTGCCAGCAGCATCGGGACTAGCGGGAGCTACTACGAGCAGTACTTC. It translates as CASSIGTSGSYYEQYF.